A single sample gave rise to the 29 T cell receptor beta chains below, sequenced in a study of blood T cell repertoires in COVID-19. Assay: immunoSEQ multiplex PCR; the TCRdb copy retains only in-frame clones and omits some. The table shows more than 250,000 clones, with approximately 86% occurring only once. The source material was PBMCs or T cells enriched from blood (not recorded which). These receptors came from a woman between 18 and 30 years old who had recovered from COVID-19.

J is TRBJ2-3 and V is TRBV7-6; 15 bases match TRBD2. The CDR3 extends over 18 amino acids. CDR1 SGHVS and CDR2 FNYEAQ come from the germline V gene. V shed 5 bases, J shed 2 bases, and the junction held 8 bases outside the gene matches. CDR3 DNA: TGTGCCAGCAGCAACGGACTAGCGGGGGGGCAGGTCACAGATACGCAGTATTTT. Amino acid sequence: CASSNGLAGGQVTDTQYF.

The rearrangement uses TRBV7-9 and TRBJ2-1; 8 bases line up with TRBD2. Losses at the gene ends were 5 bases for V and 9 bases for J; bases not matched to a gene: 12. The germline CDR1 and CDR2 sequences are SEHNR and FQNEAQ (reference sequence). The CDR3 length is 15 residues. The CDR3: CASSQGPGRATEQFF. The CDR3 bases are TGTGCCAGCAGCCAAGGTCCCGGGAGGGCCACTGAGCAGTTCTTC.

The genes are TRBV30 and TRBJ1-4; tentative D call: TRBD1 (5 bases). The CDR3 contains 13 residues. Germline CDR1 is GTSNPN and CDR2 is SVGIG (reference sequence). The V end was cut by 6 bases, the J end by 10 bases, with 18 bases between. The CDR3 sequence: CACSTGGDGKLFF. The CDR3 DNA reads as TGTGCCTGTTCTACAGGTGGAGATGGAAAACTGTTTTTT. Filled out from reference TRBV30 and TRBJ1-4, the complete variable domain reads SQTIHQWPATLVQPVGSPLSLECTVEGTSNPNLYWYRQAAGRGLQLLFYSVGIGQISSEVPQNLSASRPQDRQFILSSKKLLLSDSGFYLCACSTGGDGKLFFGSGTQLSVL.

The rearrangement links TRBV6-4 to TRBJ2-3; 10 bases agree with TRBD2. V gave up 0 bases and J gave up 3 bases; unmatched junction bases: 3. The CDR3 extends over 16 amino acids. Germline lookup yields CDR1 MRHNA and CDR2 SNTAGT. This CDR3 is CASSDSASGGTDTQYF. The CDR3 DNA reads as TGTGCCAGCAGTGACTCGGCTAGCGGGGGTACAGATACGCAGTATTTT.

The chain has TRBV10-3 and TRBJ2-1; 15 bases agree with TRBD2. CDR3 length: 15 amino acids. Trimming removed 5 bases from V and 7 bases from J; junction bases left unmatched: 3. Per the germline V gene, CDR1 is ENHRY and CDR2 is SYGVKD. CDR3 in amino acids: CAISLGLAGGNEQFF. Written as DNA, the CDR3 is TGTGCCATCAGTTTGGGACTAGCGGGAGGTAATGAGCAGTTCTTC.

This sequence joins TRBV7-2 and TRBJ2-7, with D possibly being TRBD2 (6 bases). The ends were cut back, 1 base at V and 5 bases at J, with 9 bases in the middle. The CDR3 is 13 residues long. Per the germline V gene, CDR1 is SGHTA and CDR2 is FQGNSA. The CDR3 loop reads CASSLVSGDEQYF. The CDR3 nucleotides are TGTGCCAGCAGCTTAGTGTCGGGGGACGAGCAGTACTTC. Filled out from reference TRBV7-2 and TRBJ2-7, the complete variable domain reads GAGVSQSPSNKVTEKGKDVELRCDPISGHTALYWYRQSLGQGLEFLIYFQGNSAPDKSGLPSDRFSAERTGGSVSTLTIQRTQQEDSAVYLCASSLVSGDEQYFGPGTRLTVT.

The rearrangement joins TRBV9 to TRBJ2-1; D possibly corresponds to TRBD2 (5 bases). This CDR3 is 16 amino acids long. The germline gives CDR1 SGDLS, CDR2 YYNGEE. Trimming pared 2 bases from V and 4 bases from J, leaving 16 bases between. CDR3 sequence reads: CASSVGGVGRYNEQFF. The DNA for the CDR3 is TGTGCCAGCAGCGTCGGTGGGGTGGGGAGATACAATGAGCAGTTCTTC. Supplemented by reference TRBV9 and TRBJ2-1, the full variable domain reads DSGVTQTPKHLITATGQRVTLRCSPRSGDLSVYWYQQSLDQGLQFLIQYYNGEERAKGNILERFSAQQFPDLHSELNLSSLELGDSALYFCASSVGGVGRYNEQFFGPGTRLTVL.

For the CDR3, the DNA is TGTGCCAGCTCACCGGACAGGACTTATGAAGCTTTCTTT. Protein: CASSPDRTYEAFF. The rearrangement uses TRBV18 and TRBJ1-1, with 7 positions matching TRBD1. Trimming cost V 3 bases and J 7 bases; bases outside gene matches: 5. Germline CDR1 KGHSH, CDR2 LQKENI. CDR3 size: 13 residues.

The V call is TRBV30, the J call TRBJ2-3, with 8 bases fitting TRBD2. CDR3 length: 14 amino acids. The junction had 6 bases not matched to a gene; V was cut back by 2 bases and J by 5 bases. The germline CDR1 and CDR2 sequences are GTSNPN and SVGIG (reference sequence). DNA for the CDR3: TGTGCCTGGAGTACGGGGGGGGGTTTAGATACGCAGTATTTT. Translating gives CAWSTGGGLDTQYF.

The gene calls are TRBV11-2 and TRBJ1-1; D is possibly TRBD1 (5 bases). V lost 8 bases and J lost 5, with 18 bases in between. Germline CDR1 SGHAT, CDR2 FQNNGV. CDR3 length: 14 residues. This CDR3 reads CASVIGAYNTEAFF. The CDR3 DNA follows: TGTGCCAGCGTGATTGGGGCATATAATACTGAAGCTTTCTTT.

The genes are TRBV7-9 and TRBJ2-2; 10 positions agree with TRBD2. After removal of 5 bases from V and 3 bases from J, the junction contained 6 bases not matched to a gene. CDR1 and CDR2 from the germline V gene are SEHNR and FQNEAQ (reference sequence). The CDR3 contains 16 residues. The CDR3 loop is CASSPGTSAYTGELFF. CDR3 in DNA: TGTGCCAGCAGCCCAGGGACTAGCGCCTACACCGGGGAGCTGTTTTTT.

Here the CDR3 DNA reads TGTGCCACCAGCATTGGGACTAGCGGAGGCCCAGATACGCAGTATTTT. It specifies CATSIGTSGGPDTQYF. The V call is TRBV15, the J call TRBJ2-3; 11 nucleotides match TRBD2. With 4 bases clipped from V and 4 bases from J, the junction kept 7 bases outside the gene matches. This CDR3 region has 16 residues. Germline V gene lookup returns CDR1 LNHNV and CDR2 YYDKDF (reference sequence).

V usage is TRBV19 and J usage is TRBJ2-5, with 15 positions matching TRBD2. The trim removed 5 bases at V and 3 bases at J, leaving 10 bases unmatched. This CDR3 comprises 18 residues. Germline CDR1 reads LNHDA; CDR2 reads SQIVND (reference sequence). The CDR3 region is CASSSGLAGGGVEETQYF. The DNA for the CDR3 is TGTGCCAGTAGTTCGGGACTAGCGGGAGGCGGGGTGGAAGAGACCCAGTACTTC.

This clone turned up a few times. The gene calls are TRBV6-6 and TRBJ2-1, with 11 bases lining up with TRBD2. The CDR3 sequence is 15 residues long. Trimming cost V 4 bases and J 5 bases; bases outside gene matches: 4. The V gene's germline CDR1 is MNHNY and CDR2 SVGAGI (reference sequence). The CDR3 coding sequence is TGTGCCAGCAGTTTAACTAGCGGGAGCGACAATGAGCAGTTCTTC. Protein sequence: CASSLTSGSDNEQFF.

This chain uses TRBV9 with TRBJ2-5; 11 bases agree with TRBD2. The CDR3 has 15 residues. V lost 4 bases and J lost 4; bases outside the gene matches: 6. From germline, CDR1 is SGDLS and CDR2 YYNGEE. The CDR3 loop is CASSSSSGRAETQYF. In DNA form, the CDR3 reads TGTGCCAGCAGCAGTAGTAGCGGGAGGGCAGAGACCCAGTACTTC.

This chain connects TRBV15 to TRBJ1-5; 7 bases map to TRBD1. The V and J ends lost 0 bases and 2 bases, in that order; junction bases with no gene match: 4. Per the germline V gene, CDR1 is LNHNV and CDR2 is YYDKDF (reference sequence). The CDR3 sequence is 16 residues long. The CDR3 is CATSRDLTGGNQPQHF. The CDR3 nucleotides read TGTGCCACCAGCAGAGATCTAACAGGGGGCAATCAGCCCCAGCATTTT.

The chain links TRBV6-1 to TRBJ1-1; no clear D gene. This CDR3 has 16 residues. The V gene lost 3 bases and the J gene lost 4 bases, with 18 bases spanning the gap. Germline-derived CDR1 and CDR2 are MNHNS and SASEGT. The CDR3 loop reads CASSDTALGPVTEAFF. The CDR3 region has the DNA TGTGCCAGCAGTGATACAGCTTTGGGTCCGGTCACTGAAGCTTTCTTT.

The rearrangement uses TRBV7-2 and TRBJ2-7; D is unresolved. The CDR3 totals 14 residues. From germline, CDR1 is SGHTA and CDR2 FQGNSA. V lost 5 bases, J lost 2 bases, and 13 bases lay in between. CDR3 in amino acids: CASSPTGVPYEQYF. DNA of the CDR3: TGTGCCAGCAGCCCCACCGGTGTCCCCTACGAGCAGTACTTC.

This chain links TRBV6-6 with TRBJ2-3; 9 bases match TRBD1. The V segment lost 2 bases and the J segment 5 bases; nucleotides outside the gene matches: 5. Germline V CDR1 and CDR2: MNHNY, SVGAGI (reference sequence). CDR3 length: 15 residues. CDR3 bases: TGTGCCAGCAGTTACCCGGGACAGGGTCGAGATACGCAGTATTTT. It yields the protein CASSYPGQGRDTQYF.

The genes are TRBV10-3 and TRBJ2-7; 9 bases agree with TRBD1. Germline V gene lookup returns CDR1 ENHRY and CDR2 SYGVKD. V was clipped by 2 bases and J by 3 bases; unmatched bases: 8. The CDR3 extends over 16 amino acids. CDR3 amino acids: CAISEGGTGFIYEQYF. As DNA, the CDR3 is TGTGCCATCAGTGAGGGAGGGACAGGGTTTATCTACGAGCAGTACTTC.

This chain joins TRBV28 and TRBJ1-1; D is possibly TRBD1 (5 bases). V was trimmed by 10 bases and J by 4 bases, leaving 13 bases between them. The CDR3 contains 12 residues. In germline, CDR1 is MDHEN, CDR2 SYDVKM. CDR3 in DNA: TGTGCCATTATGGGGCAGGGCACTGAAGCTTTCTTT. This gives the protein CAIMGQGTEAFF. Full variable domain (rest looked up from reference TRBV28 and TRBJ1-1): DVKVTQSSRYLVKRTGEKVFLECVQDMDHENMFWYRQDPGLGLRLIYFSYDVKMKEKGDIPEGYSVSREKKERFSLILESASTNQTSMYLCAIMGQGTEAFFGQGTRLTVV.

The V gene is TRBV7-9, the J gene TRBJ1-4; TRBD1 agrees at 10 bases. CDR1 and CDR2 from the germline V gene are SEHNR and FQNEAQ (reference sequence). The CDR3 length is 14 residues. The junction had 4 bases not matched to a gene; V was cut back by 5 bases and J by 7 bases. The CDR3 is CASSPDRGLEKLFF. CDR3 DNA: TGTGCCAGCAGCCCCGACAGGGGGCTTGAAAAACTGTTTTTT. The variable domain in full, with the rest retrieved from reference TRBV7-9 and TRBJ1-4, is DTGVSQNPRHKITKRGQNVTFRCDPISEHNRLYWYRQTLGQGPEFLTYFQNEAQLEKSRLLSDRFSAERPKGSFSTLEIQRTEQGDSAMYLCASSPDRGLEKLFFGSGTQLSVL.

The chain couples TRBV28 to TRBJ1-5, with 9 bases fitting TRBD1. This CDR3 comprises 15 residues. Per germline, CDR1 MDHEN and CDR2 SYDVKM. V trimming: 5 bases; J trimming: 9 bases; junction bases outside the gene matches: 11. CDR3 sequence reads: CASSQIRDRVMPQHF. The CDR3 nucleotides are TGTGCCAGCAGTCAGATCCGGGACAGGGTAATGCCCCAGCATTTT.

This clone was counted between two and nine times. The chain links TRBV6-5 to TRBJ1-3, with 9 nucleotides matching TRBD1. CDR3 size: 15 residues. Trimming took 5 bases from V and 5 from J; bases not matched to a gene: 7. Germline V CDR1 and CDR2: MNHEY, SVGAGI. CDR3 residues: CASSSVGQGRNTIYF. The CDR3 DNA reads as TGTGCCAGCAGTAGTGTGGGACAGGGACGAAACACCATATATTTT.

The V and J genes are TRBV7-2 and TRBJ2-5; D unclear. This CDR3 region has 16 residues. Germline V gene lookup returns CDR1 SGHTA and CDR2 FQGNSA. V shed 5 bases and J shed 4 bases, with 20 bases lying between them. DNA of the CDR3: TGTGCCAGCAGCCCCCGACGTAGCTCAGTCTCAGAGACCCAGTACTTC. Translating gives CASSPRRSSVSETQYF.

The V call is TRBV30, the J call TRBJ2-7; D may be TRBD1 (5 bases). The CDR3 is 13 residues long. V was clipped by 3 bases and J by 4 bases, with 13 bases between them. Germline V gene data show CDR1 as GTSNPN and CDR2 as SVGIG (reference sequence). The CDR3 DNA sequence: TGTGCCTGGAGCCAGGACAACCCTTACGAGCAGTACTTC. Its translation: CAWSQDNPYEQYF.

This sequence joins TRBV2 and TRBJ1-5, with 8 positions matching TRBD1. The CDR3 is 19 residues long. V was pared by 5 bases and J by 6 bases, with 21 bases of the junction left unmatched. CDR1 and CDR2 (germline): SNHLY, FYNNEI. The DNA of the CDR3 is TGTGCCAGCAGTCCCCTGTTCGGCAGGGGGCATAGGGATTGTCAGCCCCAGCATTTT. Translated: CASSPLFGRGHRDCQPQHF.

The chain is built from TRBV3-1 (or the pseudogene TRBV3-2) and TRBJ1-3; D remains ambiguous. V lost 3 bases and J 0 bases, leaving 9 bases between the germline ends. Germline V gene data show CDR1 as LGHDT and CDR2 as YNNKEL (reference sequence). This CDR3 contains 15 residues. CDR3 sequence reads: CASSHLAGSGNTIYF. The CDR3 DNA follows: TGTGCCAGCAGCCATTTGGCGGGCTCTGGAAACACCATATATTTT.

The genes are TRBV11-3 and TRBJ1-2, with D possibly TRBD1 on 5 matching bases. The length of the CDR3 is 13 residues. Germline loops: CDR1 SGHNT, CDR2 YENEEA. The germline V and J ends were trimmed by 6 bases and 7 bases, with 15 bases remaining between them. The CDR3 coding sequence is TGTGCCAGCAGTTTAATCGGACATCGTGGCTACACCTTC. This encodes CASSLIGHRGYTF.